This section outlines one T cell receptor (beta chain) sequence together with its context. Its antigen is not identified. This sample was taken from a study of cytotoxic CD8 clonotypes in ibrutinib-treated CLL. Study-wide context: Response sampling took place at median roughly 12 months of treatment, range 6 to 36. Findings and caveats of the study: Sampling times (in sustained-remission versus progressing patients) were not the same.

A 1 in 200,000 to 1 in 1 million T cell depth was the sequencing target. The protocol was immunoSEQ multiplex PCR, while the TCRdb copy is restricted to in-frame clones and leaves out a portion. Counted here are fewer than 400,000 clones, 67% occurring once; the ten biggest clones make up around 6.6%. The source of this sequence is a human donor with chronic lymphocytic leukemia. Sample: PBMCs, taken after 36 months of ibrutinib treatment.

CDR3 coding DNA: TGTGCCAGCAGCTTTTTTCTGGGACAGGGCCCCAACGAGCAGTACTTC. This encodes CASSFFLGQGPNEQYF. The rearrangement joins TRBV11-2 to TRBJ2-7; 9 nucleotides agree with TRBD1. CDR1 and CDR2 from the germline V gene are SGHAT and FQNNGV. This CDR3 has 16 amino acids. V gave up 3 bases and J gave up 5 bases; unmatched junction bases: 11.